The clone carrying this T cell receptor (beta chain) was seen only a few times. Using a J-beta primer mix together with a sample-barcoded 5' primer, a second PCR was run for roughly 7 to 11 cycles. TCRdb passed the 5' RACE reads through MiXCR, listing each CDR3 protein once. The sample consists of hundreds of thousands of distinct CDR3 sequences, 44% of them appearing once. This sample was included in a study of blood T cells in healthy people across ages. The sequence was collected from a man aged 55-75 years in good health. Sequencing was done on a sample of blood.

The DNA for the CDR3 is TGCGCCAGCAGCCAAGTTGCCAGGAACTATGGCTACACCTTC. Its protein product is CASSQVARNYGYTF. The V and J genes are TRBV4-1 and TRBJ1-2; D gene unclear. Germline V CDR1 and CDR2: MGHRA, YSYEKL. The CDR3 is made up of 14 amino acids. The germline V and J ends were trimmed by 1 base and 2 bases, with 8 bases remaining between them.